This paragraph reports one T cell receptor beta chain. Its antigen is not known. Clones were read by immunoSEQ multiplex PCR, and TCRdb kept only the in-frame ones, dropping some. The repertoire holds about 79,000 clones, with over 85% as singletons. Germline CDR1 reads SEHNR; CDR2 reads FQNEAQ (reference sequence). The CDR3 contains 11 residues. With 11 bases removed from V and 4 bases from J, the gap between germline ends came to 11 bases. The donors were in the roughly 130-subject validation cohort, distinct from the roughly 600-subject first cohort. This record comes from a study of cytomegalovirus exposure and HLA in healthy donors. Study results and caveats: One later analysis, an examination of the roughly 110 validation repertoires, found that first-cohort TCR clusters tended to co-occur in them.

This TCR was sampled from a woman aged 25 to 39 in good health and CMV-seronegative. J is TRBJ1-2 and V is TRBV7-9; TRBD1 might be the D (5 bases). Specimen: PBMCs. The CDR3: CAVTGPYGYTF. The CDR3 DNA follows: TGTGCCGTTACAGGACCCTATGGCTACACCTTC. Supplemented by reference TRBV7-9 and TRBJ1-2, the full variable domain reads DTGVSQNPRHKITKRGQNVTFRCDPISEHNRLYWYRQTLGQGPEFLTYFQNEAQLEKSRLLSDRFSAERPKGSFSTLEIQRTEQGDSAMYLCAVTGPYGYTFGSGTRLTVV.